A single sample is the source of the 12 T cell receptor beta chains below, sequenced in a study of shared clonotypes between healthy human individuals. Some clones are missing from TCRdb's copy, which holds only in-frame ones; the method was immunoSEQ multiplex PCR. The sample contains more than 1,200,000 clones, around 98.5% of which appear only once. The sample comprised naive CD4+ T cells sorted from blood. Subset specified: CD45RA+ positively selected. These receptors were obtained from a man aged 25 to 40 in good health.

J is TRBJ1-5 and V is TRBV28; no firm D call. The V end lost 6 bases, the J end lost 8 bases, and 11 bases lay between the germline ends. This CDR3 has 12 residues. Germline CDR1 MDHEN, CDR2 SYDVKM. Here the CDR3 reads CASRFPEEPQHF. The DNA of the CDR3 is TGTGCCAGCAGGTTCCCGGAAGAGCCCCAGCATTTT.

The V and J genes are TRBV9 and TRBJ2-7; tentatively, D is TRBD1 or TRBD2 (6 bases each). The CDR3 sequence is 14 residues long. Germline CDR1 is SGDLS and CDR2 is YYNGEE. V gave up 5 bases and J gave up 7 bases, with 19 bases separating them. CDR3 protein: CASRQGHTGREQYF. The CDR3 DNA reads TGTGCCAGCAGGCAGGGCCATACAGGGAGGGAGCAGTACTTC.

This chain joins TRBV4-1 and TRBJ2-7; D remains unclear. Germline V gene lookup returns CDR1 MGHRA and CDR2 YSYEKL. This CDR3 comprises 17 residues. V lost 1 base to trimming and J lost 0 bases, with 16 bases between them. CDR3: CASSQVFSDTTSYEQYF. The DNA of the CDR3 is TGCGCCAGCAGCCAAGTTTTTAGTGACACTACCTCCTACGAGCAGTACTTC.

V gene TRBV2 combines with J gene TRBJ2-5; 13 bases are shared with TRBD2. The V gene end was trimmed by 9 bases and the J gene end by 5 bases; junction bases not matched to a gene: 3. Germline V gene sequence: CDR1 SNHLY, CDR2 FYNNEI. The CDR3 spans 13 residues. The CDR3 sequence is CARRTSGSETQYF. The CDR3 region has the DNA TGTGCCAGGAGGACTAGCGGGAGTGAGACCCAGTACTTC.

The rearrangement joins TRBV19 to TRBJ2-7; possibly TRBD1 or TRBD2 for D (5 bases each). Germline CDR1 and CDR2: LNHDA and SQIVND (reference sequence). The CDR3 is 14 amino acids. Trimming cost V 1 base and J 2 bases, with 9 bases left between them. This CDR3 is CASSIGRDAYEQYF. The CDR3 coding sequence is TGTGCCAGTAGTATAGGCAGGGACGCCTACGAGCAGTACTTC.

The CDR3 loop reads CASSYTDRFPFLRGTF. CDR3 DNA sequence: TGTGCCAGCAGTTACACGGACAGGTTCCCCTTCCTCCGTGGGACCTTC. The chain has TRBV6-6 and TRBJ1-2; 7 nucleotides align to TRBD1. V shed 2 bases and J 14 bases; nucleotides not matched to a gene: 20. This CDR3 region has 16 residues. Germline CDR1 MNHNY, CDR2 SVGAGI (reference sequence).

This sequence joins TRBV19 and TRBJ2-7; D is tentatively TRBD1 or TRBD2 (7 bases each). This CDR3 region has 14 residues. V lost 3 bases and J lost 6, with 15 bases in between. Germline CDR1 LNHDA, CDR2 SQIVND (reference sequence). The CDR3 protein is CASSIQGGLIEQYF. CDR3 nucleotide sequence: TGTGCCAGTAGTATCCAGGGGGGACTAATCGAGCAGTACTTC.

The genes are TRBV5-1 and TRBJ1-1; possible D gene TRBD1, 5 bases. The germline V gene encodes CDR1 SGHRS and CDR2 YFSETQ. CDR3 length equals 13 residues. Trimming stripped 2 bases from V and 5 bases from J, with 10 bases between. The DNA for the CDR3 is TGCGCCAGCAGCTTTAGCAGGGAGACTGAAGCTTTCTTT. Translated, it gives CASSFSRETEAFF. Drawing the rest from reference TRBV5-1 and TRBJ1-1, the complete variable domain is KAGVTQTPRYLIKTRGQQVTLSCSPISGHRSVSWYQQTPGQGLQFLFEYFSETQRNKGNFPGRFSGRQFSNSRSEMNVSTLELGDSALYLCASSFSRETEAFFGQGTRLTVV.

The rearrangement uses TRBV9 and TRBJ2-7; no reliable D call. Germline CDR1 is SGDLS and CDR2 is YYNGEE. This CDR3 comprises 12 residues. V was trimmed by 0 bases and J by 3 bases, leaving 4 bases between them. CDR3 DNA sequence: TGTGCCAGCAGCGTAGCGGACTACGAGCAGTACTTC. It codes for CASSVADYEQYF.

The chain uses TRBV14 and TRBJ2-3; D unclear. The CDR3 has 15 amino acids. The V end lost 0 bases, the J end lost 2 bases, and 9 bases lay between the germline ends. Germline V gene sequence: CDR1 SGHDN, CDR2 FVKESK. CDR3 DNA: TGTGCCAGCAGCCAAGATCTGGTAACCACAGATACGCAGTATTTT. Translation: CASSQDLVTTDTQYF. The full variable domain, completed using reference TRBV14 and TRBJ2-3, is EAGVTQFPSHSVIEKGQTVTLRCDPISGHDNLYWYRRVMGKEIKFLLHFVKESKQDESGMPNNRFLAERTGGTYSTLKVQPAELEDSGVYFCASSQDLVTTDTQYFGPGTRLTVL.

The rearrangement links TRBV19 to TRBJ1-5; 7 nucleotides agree with TRBD1. V trimming: 3 bases; J trimming: 8 bases; junction bases outside the gene matches: 10. Germline V gives CDR1 LNHDA, CDR2 SQIVND (reference sequence). The length of the CDR3 is 15 residues. The CDR3 spells CASSIGRQGSEPQHF. The CDR3 DNA is TGTGCCAGTAGTATTGGGCGACAGGGTAGTGAGCCCCAGCATTTT.

The chain links TRBV5-1 to TRBJ2-1; 8 nucleotides line up with TRBD1. The J segment lost 5 bases and the V segment lost 2 bases, leaving 3 bases of the junction unmatched. Germline CDR1 SGHRS, CDR2 YFSETQ. This CDR3 contains 14 residues. Here the CDR3 reads CASSFRGLDNEQFF. The CDR3 DNA reads TGCGCCAGCAGCTTCAGGGGGCTTGACAATGAGCAGTTCTTC.